This T cell receptor beta chain was captured in a study of early T cells in non-severe SARS-CoV-2 infection. Study overall: Bulk RNA taken from unsorted whole blood was sequenced, leaving chains unpaired.

Tagging with unique molecular identifiers was applied to individual cDNA molecules. TCRdb independently ran MiXCR on the 5' RACE reads; one entry per CDR3 protein. This sample has 70,000 to 85,000 distinct CDR3 sequences; 9% to 14% occur once, and the top ten carry about 2.7%. Study-wide findings and caveats: VDJdb-based matching was biased toward anti-spike CD8 responses and missed private and CD4 specificities.

V shed 4 bases and J shed 2 bases, with 18 bases lying between them. From germline, CDR1 is SGHRS and CDR2 YFSETQ. The CDR3 loop spans 16 amino acids. This clonotype was observed many times. The target antigen is unknown. The receptor was derived from an adult who was a healthcare worker with PCR-confirmed SARS-CoV-2 infection or an uninfected control (not recorded which). The genes are TRBV5-1 and TRBJ2-5, with D perhaps TRBD2 (6 bases). Sequenced input: whole blood. The CDR3 region has the DNA TGCGCCAGCAGCCCACCCCGTGGGGACTTACAAGAGACCCAGTACTTC. Its translation: CASSPPRGDLQETQYF. The whole variable domain, filled in from reference TRBV5-1 and TRBJ2-5, reads KAGVTQTPRYLIKTRGQQVTLSCSPISGHRSVSWYQQTPGQGLQFLFEYFSETQRNKGNFPGRFSGRQFSNSRSEMNVSTLELGDSALYLCASSPPRGDLQETQYFGPGTRLLVL.